This TCR beta chain was retrieved from a study of T-cell reconstitution after alpha-beta-depleted transplantation in children. This CDR3 is 15 amino acids long. Germline V gene lookup returns CDR1 GTSNPN and CDR2 SVGIG (reference sequence). Trimming cost V 1 base and J 6 bases, with 15 bases left between them. Preparing the TCRbeta library involved the use of unique molecular identifiers. TCRdb itself ran the PCR reads through MiXCR, one entry per CDR3 protein. The repertoire holds 190,000 or so distinct CDR3 sequences, with approximately 6.6% as singletons. This TCR came from a human donor who donated a stem cell graft to a child with Wiskott-Aldrich syndrome. V usage is TRBV30 and J usage is TRBJ2-2, with a tentative D call TRBD1 (5 bases). The sequences come from PBMCs from the stem cell graft donor, collected from the stem cell graft. This CDR3 is CAWSARRDFPGELFF. CDR3 in DNA: TGTGCCTGGAGTGCTCGCAGGGATTTTCCCGGGGAGCTGTTTTTT.